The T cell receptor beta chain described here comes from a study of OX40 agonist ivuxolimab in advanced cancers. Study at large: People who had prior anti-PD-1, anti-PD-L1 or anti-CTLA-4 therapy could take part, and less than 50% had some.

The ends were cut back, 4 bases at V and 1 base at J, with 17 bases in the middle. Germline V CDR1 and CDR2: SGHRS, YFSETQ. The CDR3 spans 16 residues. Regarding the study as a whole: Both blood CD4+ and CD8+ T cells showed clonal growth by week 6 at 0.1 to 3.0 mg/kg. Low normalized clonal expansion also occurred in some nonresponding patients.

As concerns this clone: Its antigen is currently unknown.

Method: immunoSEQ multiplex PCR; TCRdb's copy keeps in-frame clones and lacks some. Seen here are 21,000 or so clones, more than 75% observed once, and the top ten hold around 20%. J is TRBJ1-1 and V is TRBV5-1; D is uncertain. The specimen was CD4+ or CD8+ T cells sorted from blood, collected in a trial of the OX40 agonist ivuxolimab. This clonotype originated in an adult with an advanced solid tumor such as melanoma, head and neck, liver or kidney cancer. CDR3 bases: TGCGCCAGCAGCCCGACTCCTTTTAGTTGGAACACTGAAGCTTTCTTT. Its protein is CASSPTPFSWNTEAFF.